This T cell receptor beta chain was documented in a study of cytomegalovirus exposure and HLA in healthy donors. Study results and caveats: Several of the most significant clusters appeared, in a later analysis, to be linked to common viral pathogens. Cytomegalovirus association was assigned to some 160 TCR beta chains. Presence/absence analyses treated sequencing depth as roughly uniform across donors. It was only CMV serostatus that was available as immune exposure information.

With regard to this clone: Its antigen is as yet unknown. Other DNA variants within this sample encode the same CDR3.

The PCR ran on 60 Vbeta and 13 Jbeta primers. The repertoire was sequenced with immunoSEQ multiplex PCR; TCRdb's copy has only in-frame clones and lacks some. The profile shows approximately 240,000 clones, roughly 90% of them singletons. In germline, CDR1 is SGHTA, CDR2 FQGNSA. The CDR3 runs to 14 residues. V was pared by 3 bases and J by 1 base, with 8 bases between. The sample taken for sequencing was PBMCs. The chain is built from TRBV7-2 and TRBJ2-3; D possibly corresponds to TRBD2 (6 bases). This sequence originates from a woman younger than 35 in good health and CMV-seronegative. CDR3 amino acids: CASSFGGGTDTQYF. As DNA, the CDR3 is TGTGCCAGCAGCTTTGGCGGGGGCACAGATACGCAGTATTTT. Combining the CDR3 with reference TRBV7-2 and TRBJ2-3 gives the whole variable domain GAGVSQSPSNKVTEKGKDVELRCDPISGHTALYWYRQSLGQGLEFLIYFQGNSAPDKSGLPSDRFSAERTGGSVSTLTIQRTQQEDSAVYLCASSFGGGTDTQYFGPGTRLTVL.